The rows below give T cell receptor beta chains drawn from one sample of a study of OX40 agonist ivuxolimab in advanced cancers. Sequencing used immunoSEQ multiplex PCR; TCRdb keeps in-frame clones, though not all of them. The sample contains about 31,000 clones, around nine tenths of which appear only once. The source material was CD4+ or CD8+ T cells sorted from blood, sampled in a trial of the OX40 agonist ivuxolimab. The receptors stem from an adult with an advanced solid tumor such as melanoma, head and neck, liver or kidney cancer. Each CDR3 is given with its conserved first and last residue. D genes are given only for firm matches. Rows may omit the clone size; those that give it use once, few, many or a size class.

d_call	v_call	clone_size	cdr3_length	j_call	cdr3_nt	cdr3_aa
-	TRBV7-8	-	15	TRBJ2-1	TGTGCCAGCAGCTTGAAGAGGAATTCCTACAATGAGCAGTTCTTC	CASSLKRNSYNEQFF
-	TRBV7-2	-	15	TRBJ2-3	TGTGCCAGCAGCCCGACCGTTAGTAGCACAGATACGCAGTATTTT	CASSPTVSSTDTQYF
TRBD2	TRBV27	-	15	TRBJ2-1	TGTGCCAGCAGTTTATCTACTAGCGGGTTCAATGAGCAGTTCTTC	CASSLSTSGFNEQFF
-	TRBV7-9	-	16	TRBJ2-7	TGCGCCAGCAGCCAAGAATGGGACTCGGGGGCATACGAGCAGTACTTC	CASSQEWDSGAYEQYF
-	TRBV2	-	15	TRBJ1-1	TGTGCCAGCAGGGACGGAAGGACAGTGAACACTGAAGCTTTCTTT	CASRDGRTVNTEAFF
-	TRBV7-9	-	14	TRBJ1-4	TGTGCCAGCAGCTTAGAAGGGTCTAATGAAAAACTGTTTTTT	CASSLEGSNEKLFF
-	TRBV29-1	-	13	TRBJ2-2	TGCAGCGTTCGGCAGCTGAACACCGGGGAGCTGTTTTTT	CSVRQLNTGELFF
-	TRBV4-3	-	15	TRBJ2-5	TGCGCCAGCAGCCATCTCGGAGCGGACCAAGAGACCCAGTACTTC	CASSHLGADQETQYF
-	TRBV7-9	-	15	TRBJ1-1	TGTGCCAGCAGCCATGTCCTGGGGATGAACACTGAAGCTTTCTTT	CASSHVLGMNTEAFF
TRBD2	TRBV7-8	-	16	TRBJ2-1	TGTGCCAGCGGGACTAGCGGGAGCTCTATCTACAATGAGCAGTTCTTC	CASGTSGSSIYNEQFF
TRBD2	TRBV27	-	14	TRBJ2-5	TGTGCCAGCAGTTGGACTAGCGGGGGAGAGACCCAGTACTTC	CASSWTSGGETQYF
TRBD1	TRBV9	-	12	TRBJ2-7	TGTGCCAGCAGCGGGACAGGGGCCGAGCAGTACTTC	CASSGTGAEQYF
-	TRBV9	-	15	TRBJ1-2	TGTGCCAGCAGCGTAGCTGAGACCCCGGGGTATGGCTACACCTTC	CASSVAETPGYGYTF
-	TRBV9	-	17	TRBJ2-3	TGTGCCAGCAGCGTAGAGGTCGGGACAACTAGCACAGATACGCAGTATTTT	CASSVEVGTTSTDTQYF
TRBD2	TRBV7-3	few	13	TRBJ2-3	TGTGCCAGCAGCGGGGGGGGCACAGATACGCAGTATTTT	CASSGGGTDTQYF
-	TRBV30	once	13	TRBJ1-2	TGTGCCTGGACAGGGAGGCTCTTCTATGGCTACACCTTC	CAWTGRLFYGYTF
TRBD2	TRBV4-3	-	17	TRBJ2-7	TGCGCCAGCAGCCAAGGGCCTCCGACTAGCGGGATTTACGAGCAGTACTTC	CASSQGPPTSGIYEQYF
-	TRBV2	-	16	TRBJ2-7	TGTGCCAGCAGTGAAGTTCAGGGTCCTAGAGTCTACGAGCAGTACTTC	CASSEVQGPRVYEQYF
-	TRBV5-4	-	13	TRBJ1-1	TGTGCCAGCAGCGGCCCAGGGCCGGCTGAAGCTTTCTTT	CASSGPGPAEAFF
TRBD2	TRBV19	-	21	TRBJ2-3	TGTGCCAGTAGTCCCCGGGACAGCCTCATACTAGCGGGAGATAACACAGATACGCAGTATTTT	CASSPRDSLILAGDNTDTQYF
-	TRBV20-1	-	8	TRBJ2-7	TGCAGTGCTGGGGAGCAGTACTTC	CSAGEQYF
-	TRBV6-5	-	15	TRBJ2-6	TGTGCCAGCAGTTACTCGGGGGATGGGGCCAACGTCCTGACTTTC	CASSYSGDGANVLTF
-	TRBV6-5	-	14	TRBJ1-1	TGTGCCAGCATCTCACCCGAGGGTTACGGTGAAGCTTTCTTT	CASISPEGYGEAFF
TRBD2	TRBV11-2	-	15	TRBJ2-1	TGTGCCAGCAGCTTGAATAGCGGGAGACGAAATGAGCAGTTCTTC	CASSLNSGRRNEQFF
TRBD1	TRBV15	-	14	TRBJ1-4	TGTGCCACCAGCAGAGACAGGGGGTGGGAAAAACTGTTTTTT	CATSRDRGWEKLFF
-	TRBV7-2	-	16	TRBJ1-3	TGTGCCAGCAGCTTAGAGGTCCCATTGTATGGAAACACCATATATTTT	CASSLEVPLYGNTIYF
TRBD2	TRBV4-1	once	17	TRBJ2-5	TGCGCCAGCAGCCAAGTAGGTAGCGGGAGATACCAAGAGACCCAGTACTTC	CASSQVGSGRYQETQYF
-	TRBV7-9	-	14	TRBJ2-2	TGTGCCAGCAGGGGGGAAGCGAACACCGGGGAGCTGTTTTTT	CASRGEANTGELFF
-	TRBV27	-	13	TRBJ1-5	TGTGCCAGCAGTTGGTCGAAAAATCAGCCCCAGCATTTT	CASSWSKNQPQHF
-	TRBV27	-	14	TRBJ1-2	TGTGCCAGCAGCCCCTGGGGGTTCCCTTATGGCTACACCTTC	CASSPWGFPYGYTF
-	TRBV6-9	-	15	TRBJ1-1	TGTGCCAGCAGTTACTCGATAACACCCGGGCTTGAAGCTTTCTTT	CASSYSITPGLEAFF
-	TRBV15	-	14	TRBJ2-6	TGTGCCACCCGACCCGTATCTGGGGCCAACGTCCTAACTTTC	CATRPVSGANVLTF
TRBD2	TRBV9	once	15	TRBJ2-3	TGTGCCAGCAGCACTATAGAGCGGGGAACAGATACGCAGTATTTT	CASSTIERGTDTQYF
TRBD2	TRBV4-3	-	15	TRBJ2-1	TGCGCCAGCAGCCATGGACTAGCGGGACAGTTCAAGCAGTTCTTC	CASSHGLAGQFKQFF
TRBD2	TRBV2	-	15	TRBJ2-5	TGTGCCAGCTCGGGAGGGCAGGGGAGGTTGGAGACCCAGTACTTC	CASSGGQGRLETQYF
-	TRBV29-1	-	12	TRBJ2-7	TGCAGCGTTGACGCGGGTGACTACGAGCAGTACTTC	CSVDAGDYEQYF
TRBD2	TRBV7-8	-	14	TRBJ2-7	TGTGCCAGCAGCTTAGGGGACTACACCTACGAGCAGTACTTC	CASSLGDYTYEQYF
-	TRBV28	-	14	TRBJ2-7	TGTGCCAGCGGCGCCCCTTGGGCTACCTACGAGCAGTACTTC	CASGAPWATYEQYF
TRBD2	TRBV7-2	-	19	TRBJ2-3	TGTGCCAGCAGCTCAGACCGATGGACTAGCGGGACTAGCACAGATACGCAGTATTTT	CASSSDRWTSGTSTDTQYF
TRBD2	TRBV5-4	-	17	TRBJ2-3	TGTGCCAGCAGCTTGTTAGCGGCTAGCGGGACGACAGATACGCAGTATTTT	CASSLLAASGTTDTQYF
-	TRBV6-4	few	14	TRBJ2-1	TGTGCCAGCAGTTCTAATAGCGGACACAATGAGCAGTTCTTC	CASSSNSGHNEQFF
TRBD2	TRBV18	-	19	TRBJ2-4	TGTGCCAGCTCACCACCTGCTTTGGGACTAGTAGGAGCCAAAAACATTCAGTACTTC	CASSPPALGLVGAKNIQYF
-	TRBV2	-	17	TRBJ2-5	TGTGCCAGCAGTGATAAGTTGGCAGGCGTGGCCCAAGAGACCCAGTACTTC	CASSDKLAGVAQETQYF
TRBD1	TRBV10-3	-	14	TRBJ2-7	TGTGCCGCTCGGGGACAGGGGGCGCAGGACGAGCAGTACTTC	CAARGQGAQDEQYF
TRBD1	TRBV5-5	-	14	TRBJ1-2	TGTGCCAGCAGCTTGAACAGGGGGTTCGATGGCTACACCTTC	CASSLNRGFDGYTF
-	TRBV5-6	-	13	TRBJ2-7	TGTGCCAGCAGCTTGTCTGAGTTCCACGAGCAGTACTTC	CASSLSEFHEQYF
TRBD2	TRBV27	-	15	TRBJ2-1	TGTGCCAGCAGTTTAGGGACTAGCGGCTACAATGAGCAGTTCTTC	CASSLGTSGYNEQFF